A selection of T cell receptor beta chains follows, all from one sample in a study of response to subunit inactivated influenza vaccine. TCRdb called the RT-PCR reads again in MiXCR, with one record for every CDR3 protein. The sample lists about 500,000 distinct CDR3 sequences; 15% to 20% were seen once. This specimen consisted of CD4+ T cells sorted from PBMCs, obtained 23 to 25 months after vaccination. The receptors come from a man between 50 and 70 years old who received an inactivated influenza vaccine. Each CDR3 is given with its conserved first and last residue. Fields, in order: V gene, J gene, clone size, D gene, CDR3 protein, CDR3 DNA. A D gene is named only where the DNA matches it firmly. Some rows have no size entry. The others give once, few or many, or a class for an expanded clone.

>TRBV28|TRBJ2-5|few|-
CASSLISRRQETQYF
TGTGCCAGCAGTTTAATCTCCAGGCGCCAAGAGACCCAGTACTTC
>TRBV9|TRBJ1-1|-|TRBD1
CASSVGGGGNTEAFF
TGTGCCAGCAGCGTCGGAGGGGGCGGGAACACTGAAGCTTTCTTT
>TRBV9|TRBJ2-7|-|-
CASSPSLVGTLGSYEQYF
TGTGCCAGCAGCCCTTCCCTAGTGGGGACCCTCGGTTCCTACGAGCAGTACTTC
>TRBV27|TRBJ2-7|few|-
CASSFQQGVPKYF
TGTGCCAGCAGTTTCCAGCAGGGAGTACCTAAGTACTTC
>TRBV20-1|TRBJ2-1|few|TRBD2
CSARLGLAGGHYNEQFF
TGCAGTGCTAGATTGGGACTAGCGGGAGGCCACTACAATGAGCAGTTCTTC
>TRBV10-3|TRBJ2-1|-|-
CAISGQDSSNEQFF
TGTGCCATCAGTGGCCAAGATTCGAGCAATGAGCAGTTCTTC
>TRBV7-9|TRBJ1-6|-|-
CASSLYIGPGTSPLHF
TGTGCCAGCAGCTTATATATCGGACCTGGTACGTCACCCCTCCACTTT
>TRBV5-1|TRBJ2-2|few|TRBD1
CASGGQGAGGELFF
TGCGCCAGCGGCGGACAGGGGGCTGGCGGGGAGCTGTTTTTT
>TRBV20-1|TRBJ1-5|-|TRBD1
CSATDRVPNQPQHF
TGCAGTGCCACAGACAGGGTACCCAATCAGCCCCAGCATTTT
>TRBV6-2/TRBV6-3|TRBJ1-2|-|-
CASSYETGTGYTF
TGTGCCAGCAGTTACGAGACAGGCACTGGCTACACCTTC
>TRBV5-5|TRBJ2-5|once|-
CAIGPRLTYQETQYF
TGTGCCATCGGCCCTCGGCTCACGTACCAAGAGACCCAGTACTTC
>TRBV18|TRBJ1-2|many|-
CASSRSANYGYTF
TGTGCCAGCTCACGGTCGGCGAACTATGGCTACACCTTC
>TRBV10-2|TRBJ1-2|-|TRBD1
CASGGGAIGYTF
TGCGCCAGCGGAGGGGGCGCAATTGGCTACACCTTC
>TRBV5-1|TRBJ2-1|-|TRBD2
CASSKSSLSGRGNEQFF
TGCGCCAGCAGCAAAAGTAGTCTGAGCGGGAGAGGCAATGAGCAGTTCTTC
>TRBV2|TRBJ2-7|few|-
CASSTGRGIYEQYF
TGTGCCAGCAGTACAGGGCGGGGGATCTACGAGCAGTACTTC
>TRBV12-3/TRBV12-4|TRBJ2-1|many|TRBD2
CASSLSGGAFNEQFF
TGTGCCAGCAGTTTAAGCGGGGGGGCGTTTAATGAGCAGTTCTTC
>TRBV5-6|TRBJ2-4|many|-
CASSLARPIAKNIQYF
TGTGCCAGCAGCTTGGCCAGGCCGATAGCCAAAAACATTCAGTACTTC
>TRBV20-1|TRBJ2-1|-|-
CSAILGTLYNEQFF
TGCAGTGCCATCCTCGGGACATTATACAATGAGCAGTTCTTC
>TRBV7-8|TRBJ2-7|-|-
CASNNRRLHEQYF
TGTGCCAGCAACAACCGACGCCTCCACGAGCAGTACTTC
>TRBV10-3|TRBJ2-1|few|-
CAISKQGSHNEQFF
TGTGCCATCAGTAAACAGGGATCTCACAATGAGCAGTTCTTC
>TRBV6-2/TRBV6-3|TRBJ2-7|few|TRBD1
CASNQGAEQYF
TGTGCCAGCAACCAGGGGGCCGAACAGTACTTC
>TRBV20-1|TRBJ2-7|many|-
CSARGSWGLYEQYF
TGCAGTGCTAGGGGCTCTTGGGGGCTATACGAGCAGTACTTC
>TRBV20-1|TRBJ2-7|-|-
CSARGAASYEQYF
TGCAGTGCTAGAGGGGCAGCCTCCTACGAGCAGTACTTC
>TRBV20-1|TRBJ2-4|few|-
CSARPDYHIQYF
TGCAGTGCTAGACCAGACTATCACATTCAGTACTTC
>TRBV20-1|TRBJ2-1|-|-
CSALTRDVYNEQFF
TGCAGTGCTCTAACTCGGGACGTATACAATGAGCAGTTCTTC
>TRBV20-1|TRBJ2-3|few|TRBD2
CSASVRRGGRARTDTQYF
TGCAGTGCTAGCGTAAGACGTGGCGGGAGGGCCCGGACAGATACGCAGTATTTT
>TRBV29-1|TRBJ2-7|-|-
CSVEEQPSYEQYF
TGCAGCGTTGAGGAACAGCCTTCCTACGAGCAGTACTTC
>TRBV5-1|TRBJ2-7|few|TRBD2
CASSPGTMNYEQYF
TGCGCCAGCAGCCCAGGGACTATGAATTACGAGCAGTACTTC
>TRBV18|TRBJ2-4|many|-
CASSRALRDKNIQYF
TGTGCCAGCTCACGGGCCTTACGGGACAAAAACATTCAGTACTTC
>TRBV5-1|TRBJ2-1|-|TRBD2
CASSLQREPYNEQFF
TGCGCCAGCAGCTTGCAGCGGGAACCCTACAATGAGCAGTTCTTC
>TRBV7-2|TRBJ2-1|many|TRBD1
CASSFGTVNEQFF
TGTGCCAGCAGCTTTGGGACAGTAAATGAGCAGTTCTTC
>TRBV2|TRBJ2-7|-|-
CASSASRVSRAYEQYF
TGTGCCAGCAGTGCCTCCAGGGTGTCCCGTGCCTACGAGCAGTACTTC
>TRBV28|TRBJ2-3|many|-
CASRQPAGMGYF
TGTGCCAGCAGACAACCAGCAGGGATGGGGTATTTT
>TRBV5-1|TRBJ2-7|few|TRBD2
CASSPGLAGFDEQYF
TGCGCCAGCAGCCCGGGACTAGCGGGTTTTGACGAGCAGTACTTC
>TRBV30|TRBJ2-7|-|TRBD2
CAWSVGLTSVTYEQYF
TGTGCCTGGAGTGTTGGATTGACTAGCGTGACCTACGAGCAGTACTTC
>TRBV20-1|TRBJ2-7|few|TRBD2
CSARVAGGRVYEQYF
TGCAGTGCTAGAGTTGCGGGGGGGAGGGTCTACGAGCAGTACTTC
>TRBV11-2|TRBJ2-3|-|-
CASSFAGVSTDTQYF
TGTGCCAGCAGCTTTGCGGGCGTCAGCACAGATACGCAGTATTTT
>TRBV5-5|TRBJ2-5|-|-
CASSPTLGAGGETQYF
TGTGCCAGCAGCCCCACTTTGGGCGCCGGAGGAGAGACCCAGTACTTC
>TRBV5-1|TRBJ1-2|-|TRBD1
CASSLEISGGDNYGYTF
TGCGCCAGCAGCTTGGAAATATCAGGGGGTGATAACTATGGCTACACCTTC
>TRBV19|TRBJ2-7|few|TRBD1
CASRRGQGDSYEQYF
TGTGCCAGTAGAAGAGGACAGGGAGACTCCTACGAGCAGTACTTC
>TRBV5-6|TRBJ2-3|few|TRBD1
CASSLRQGRTDTQYF
TGTGCCAGCAGCCTTAGACAGGGGAGGACAGATACGCAGTATTTT
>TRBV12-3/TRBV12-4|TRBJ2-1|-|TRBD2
CASSRLAGNYNEQFF
TGTGCCAGCAGTAGACTAGCGGGAAATTACAATGAGCAGTTCTTC
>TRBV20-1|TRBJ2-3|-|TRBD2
CSARDGGSLPIDTQYF
TGCAGTGCTAGAGATGGCGGGAGCCTTCCGATAGATACGCAGTATTTT
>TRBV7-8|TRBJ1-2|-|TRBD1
CASNAGTGGSGYTF
TGTGCCAGCAACGCCGGGACAGGGGGCTCTGGCTACACCTTC
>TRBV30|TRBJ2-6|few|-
CAWTMSGANVLTF
TGTGCCTGGACCATGTCTGGGGCCAACGTCCTGACTTTC
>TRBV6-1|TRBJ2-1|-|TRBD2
CASIGGGRGRSYNEQFF
TGTGCCAGCATAGGAGGCGGGAGGGGAAGATCCTACAATGAGCAGTTCTTC
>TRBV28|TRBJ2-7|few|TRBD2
CASSLAGAFEQYF
TGTGCCAGCAGTTTGGCGGGAGCTTTCGAGCAGTACTTC
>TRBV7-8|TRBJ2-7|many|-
CASSRWVGEQYF
TGTGCCAGCAGCCGCTGGGTTGGGGAGCAGTACTTC
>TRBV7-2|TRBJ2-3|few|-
CASSLGTSGTQYF
TGTGCCAGCAGCTTAGGGACATCGGGTACGCAGTATTTT
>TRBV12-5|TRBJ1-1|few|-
CASGLGLEAFF
TGTGCTAGTGGTTTGGGATTAGAAGCTTTCTTT
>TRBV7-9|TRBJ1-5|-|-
CASSLEGPSNQPQHF
TGTGCCAGCAGCTTAGAAGGTCCTAGCAATCAGCCCCAGCATTTT
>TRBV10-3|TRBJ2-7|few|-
CASTGEAYEQYF
TGTGCCAGCACAGGGGAGGCGTACGAGCAGTACTTC
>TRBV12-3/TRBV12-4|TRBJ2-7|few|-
CASSYRESSYEQYF
TGTGCCAGCAGCTACAGGGAGAGCTCCTACGAGCAGTACTTC
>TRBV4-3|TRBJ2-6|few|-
CASSPSGQANVLTF
TGCGCCAGCAGCCCTTCCGGACAGGCCAACGTCCTGACTTTC